This is a list of T cell receptor beta chains from one sample in a study of shared clonotypes between healthy human individuals. The data were produced by immunoSEQ multiplex PCR, yet TCRdb's version contains in-frame clones alone and is incomplete. The sample yields 1.4 million to 1.5 million clones, approximately 97% seen once. The specimen was naive CD4+ T cells sorted from blood. The source is a man aged 30-40 years in good health. Both conserved end residues are part of each CDR3. The order of the fields is D gene, J gene, clone size, V gene, CDR3 protein, CDR3 DNA. A D gene is named only where the DNA matches it firmly. A row's size may be missing; if present it is once, few, many or a size class.

NA,TRBJ2-4,NA,TRBV7-2,CASSPLVNIQYF,TGTGCCAGCAGCCCCCTCGTTAACATTCAGTACTTC
TRBD2,TRBJ2-7,few,TRBV5-4,CASSSPSGGGEQYF,TGTGCCAGCAGCTCGCCTTCGGGAGGAGGGGAGCAGTACTTC
TRBD1,TRBJ2-1,NA,TRBV9,CASSAGTANEQFF,TGTGCCAGCAGCGCGGGGACAGCCAATGAGCAGTTCTTC
NA,TRBJ1-1,once,TRBV5-1,CASSSHRPMNTEAFF,TGCGCCAGCAGCAGCCACAGACCCATGAACACTGAAGCTTTCTTT
NA,TRBJ2-3,NA,TRBV19,CASSISSALPSTDTQYF,TGTGCCAGTAGTATAAGTAGCGCACTCCCTAGCACAGATACGCAGTATTTT
TRBD1,TRBJ2-2,NA,TRBV6-1,CASSATGGTGELFF,TGTGCCAGCAGTGCCACAGGGGGTACCGGGGAGCTGTTTTTT
TRBD1,TRBJ1-1,NA,TRBV2,CASRTGTGGTEAFF,TGTGCCAGCAGAACCGGGACAGGGGGCACTGAAGCTTTCTTT
NA,TRBJ2-7,NA,TRBV4-3,CASSQEGRSYEQYF,TGCGCCAGCAGCCAAGAGGGCAGGTCCTACGAGCAGTACTTC
NA,TRBJ1-5,NA,TRBV18,CASSPGGGQPQHF,TGTGCCAGCTCGCCTGGAGGGGGTCAGCCCCAGCATTTT
TRBD2,TRBJ2-7,NA,TRBV18,CASSPLAGDYEQYF,TGTGCCAGCTCACCTCTAGCGGGAGACTACGAGCAGTACTTC
NA,TRBJ2-2,NA,TRBV9,CASSPLERPGELFF,TGTGCCAGCAGCCCCTTGGAACGGCCCGGGGAGCTGTTTTTT